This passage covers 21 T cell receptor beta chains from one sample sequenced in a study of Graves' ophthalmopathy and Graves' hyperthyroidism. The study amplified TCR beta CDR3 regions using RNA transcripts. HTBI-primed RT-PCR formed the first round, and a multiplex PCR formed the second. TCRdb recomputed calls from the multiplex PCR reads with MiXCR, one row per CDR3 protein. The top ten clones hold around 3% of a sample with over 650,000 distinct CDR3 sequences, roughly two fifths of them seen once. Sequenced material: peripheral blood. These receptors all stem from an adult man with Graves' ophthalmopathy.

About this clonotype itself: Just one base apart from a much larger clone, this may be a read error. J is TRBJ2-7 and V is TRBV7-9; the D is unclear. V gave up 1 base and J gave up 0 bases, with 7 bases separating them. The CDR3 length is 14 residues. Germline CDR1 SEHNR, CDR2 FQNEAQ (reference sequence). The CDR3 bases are TGTGCCAGCAGCTTAGGATGGGGCTCCTACGAGCAGTACTTC. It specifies CASSLGWGSYEQYF.

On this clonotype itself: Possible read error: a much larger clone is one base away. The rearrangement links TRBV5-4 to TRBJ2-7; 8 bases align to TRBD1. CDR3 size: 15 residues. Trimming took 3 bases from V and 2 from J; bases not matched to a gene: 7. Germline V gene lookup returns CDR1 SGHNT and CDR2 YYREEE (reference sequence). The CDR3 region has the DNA TGTGCCAGCAGCTCGGAGCAGGGGGCACCCTACGAGCAGTACTTC. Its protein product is CASSSEQGAPYEQYF.

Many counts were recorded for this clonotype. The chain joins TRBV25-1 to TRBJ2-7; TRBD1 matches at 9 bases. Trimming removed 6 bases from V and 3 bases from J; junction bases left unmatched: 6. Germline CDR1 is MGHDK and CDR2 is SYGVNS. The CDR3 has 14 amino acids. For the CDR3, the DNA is TGTGCCAGCAGCCGGGACAGGGCGCACTACGAGCAGTACTTC. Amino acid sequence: CASSRDRAHYEQYF.

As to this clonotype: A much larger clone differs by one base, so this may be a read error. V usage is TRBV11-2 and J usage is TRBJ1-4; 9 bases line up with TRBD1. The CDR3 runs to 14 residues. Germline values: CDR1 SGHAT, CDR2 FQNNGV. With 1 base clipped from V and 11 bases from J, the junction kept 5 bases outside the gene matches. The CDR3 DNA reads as TGTGCCAGCAGCTTAGCGGACAGGGGAAGGAAACTGTTTTTT. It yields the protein CASSLADRGRKLFF.

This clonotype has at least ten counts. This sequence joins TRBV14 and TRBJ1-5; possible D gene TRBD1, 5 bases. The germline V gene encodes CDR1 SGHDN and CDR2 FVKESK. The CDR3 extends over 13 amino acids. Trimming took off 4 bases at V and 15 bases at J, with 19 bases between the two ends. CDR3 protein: CASSPKSTVIRHF. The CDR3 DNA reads TGTGCCAGCAGCCCAAAGTCGACAGTCATCCGGCATTTT. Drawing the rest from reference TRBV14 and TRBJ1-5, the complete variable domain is EAGVTQFPSHSVIEKGQTVTLRCDPISGHDNLYWYRRVMGKEIKFLLHFVKESKQDESGMPNNRFLAERTGGTYSTLKVQPAELEDSGVYFCASSPKSTVIRHFGDGTRLSIL.

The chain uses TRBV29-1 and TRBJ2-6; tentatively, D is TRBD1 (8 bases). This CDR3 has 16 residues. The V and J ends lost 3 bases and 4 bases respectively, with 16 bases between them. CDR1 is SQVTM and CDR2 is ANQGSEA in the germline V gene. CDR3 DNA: TGCAGCGTTGAGAAACAGGGGGGGACCGGGGCCAACGTCCTGACTTTC. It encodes CSVEKQGGTGANVLTF.

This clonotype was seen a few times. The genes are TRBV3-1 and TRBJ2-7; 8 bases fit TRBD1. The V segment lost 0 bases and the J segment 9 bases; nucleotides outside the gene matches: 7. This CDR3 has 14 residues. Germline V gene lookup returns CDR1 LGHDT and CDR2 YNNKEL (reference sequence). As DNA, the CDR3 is TGTGCCAGCAGCCAAGATGGGACAGGAGGCAGGCAGTACTTC. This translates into CASSQDGTGGRQYF.

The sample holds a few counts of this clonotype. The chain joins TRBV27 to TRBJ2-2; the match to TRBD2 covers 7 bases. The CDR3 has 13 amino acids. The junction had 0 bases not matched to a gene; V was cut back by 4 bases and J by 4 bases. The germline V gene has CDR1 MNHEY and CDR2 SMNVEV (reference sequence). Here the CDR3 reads CASSSSGTGELFF. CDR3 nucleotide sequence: TGTGCCAGCAGTTCTAGCGGCACCGGGGAGCTGTTTTTT.

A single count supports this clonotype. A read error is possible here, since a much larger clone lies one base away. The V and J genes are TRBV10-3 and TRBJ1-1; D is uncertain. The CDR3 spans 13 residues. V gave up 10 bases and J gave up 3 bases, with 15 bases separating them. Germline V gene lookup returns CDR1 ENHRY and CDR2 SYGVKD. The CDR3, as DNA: TGTGCCAGCAGCGAATTTGCAGACACTGAAGCTTTCTTT. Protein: CASSEFADTEAFF.

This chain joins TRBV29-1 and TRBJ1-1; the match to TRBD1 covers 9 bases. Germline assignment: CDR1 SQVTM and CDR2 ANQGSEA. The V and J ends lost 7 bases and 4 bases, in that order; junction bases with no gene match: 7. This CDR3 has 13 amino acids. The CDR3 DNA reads TGCAGCGGGGGTGCGACAGGGGGCACTGAAGCTTTCTTT. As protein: CSGGATGGTEAFF.

The CDR3 nucleotides are TGTGCCAGCAGCTTAACGGGACAGAGCTATGGCTACACCTTC. This gives the protein CASSLTGQSYGYTF. The rearrangement joins TRBV7-9 to TRBJ1-2; 7 nucleotides agree with TRBD1. The V gene end was trimmed by 2 bases and the J gene end by 4 bases; junction bases not matched to a gene: 4. Germline CDR1 and CDR2: SEHNR and FQNEAQ (reference sequence). The CDR3 sequence is 14 residues long.

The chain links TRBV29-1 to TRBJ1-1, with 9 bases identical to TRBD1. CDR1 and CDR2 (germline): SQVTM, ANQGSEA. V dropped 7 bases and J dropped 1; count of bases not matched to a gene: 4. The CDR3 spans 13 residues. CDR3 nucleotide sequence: TGCAGCGAATCGGGACAGGGGAACACTGAAGCTTTCTTT. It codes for CSESGQGNTEAFF.

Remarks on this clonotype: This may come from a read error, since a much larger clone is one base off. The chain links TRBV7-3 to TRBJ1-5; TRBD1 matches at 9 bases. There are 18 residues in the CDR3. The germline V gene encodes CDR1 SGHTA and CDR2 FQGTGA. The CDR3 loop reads CARSLAPRQGGGNQPQHF. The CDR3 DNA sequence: TGTGCCCGCAGCTTAGCGCCCCGACAGGGGGGGGGCAATCAGCCCCAGCATTTT. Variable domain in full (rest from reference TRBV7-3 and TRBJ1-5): GAGVSQTPSNKVTEKGKYVELRCDPISGHTALYWYRQSLGQGPEFLIYFQGTGAADDSGLPNDRFFAVRPEGSVSTLKIQRTERGDSAVYLCARSLAPRQGGGNQPQHFGDGTRLSIL.

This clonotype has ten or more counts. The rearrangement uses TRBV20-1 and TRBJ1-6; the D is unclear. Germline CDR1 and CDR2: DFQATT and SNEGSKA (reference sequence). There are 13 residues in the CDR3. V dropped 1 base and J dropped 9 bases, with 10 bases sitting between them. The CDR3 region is CSARAAQISPLHF. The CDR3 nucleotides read TGCAGTGCTAGAGCCGCACAGATTTCACCCCTCCACTTT.

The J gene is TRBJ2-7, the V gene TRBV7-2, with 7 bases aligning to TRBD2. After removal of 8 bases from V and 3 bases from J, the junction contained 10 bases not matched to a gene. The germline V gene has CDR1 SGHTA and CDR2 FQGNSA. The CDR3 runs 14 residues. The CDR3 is CASSWGGGGYEQYF. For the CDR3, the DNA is TGTGCCAGCTCCTGGGGCGGGGGAGGCTACGAGCAGTACTTC.

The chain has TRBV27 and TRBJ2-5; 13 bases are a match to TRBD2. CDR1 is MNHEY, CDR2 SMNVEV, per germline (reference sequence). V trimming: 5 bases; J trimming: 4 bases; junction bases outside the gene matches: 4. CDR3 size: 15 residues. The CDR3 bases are TGTGCCAGCAGTCAACTAGCGGGAGGGCGAGAGACCCAGTACTTC. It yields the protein CASSQLAGGRETQYF.

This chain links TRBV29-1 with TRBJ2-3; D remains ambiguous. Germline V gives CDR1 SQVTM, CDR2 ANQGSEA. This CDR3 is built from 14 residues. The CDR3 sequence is CGAERRLAQDTQYF. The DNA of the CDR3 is TGCGGCGCCGAGCGAAGGTTGGCACAAGATACGCAGTATTTT.

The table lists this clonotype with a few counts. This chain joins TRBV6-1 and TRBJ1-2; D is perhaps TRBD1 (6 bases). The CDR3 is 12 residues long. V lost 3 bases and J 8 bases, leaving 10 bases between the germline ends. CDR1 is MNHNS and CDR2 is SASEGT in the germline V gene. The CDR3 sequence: CASSDNRDGYTF. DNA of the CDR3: TGTGCCAGCAGTGACAACAGGGACGGCTACACCTTC.

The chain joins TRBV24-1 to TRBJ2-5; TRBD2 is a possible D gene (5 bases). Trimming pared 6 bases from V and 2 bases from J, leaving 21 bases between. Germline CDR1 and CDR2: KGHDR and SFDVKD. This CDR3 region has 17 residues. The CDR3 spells CATSSRNPPGEQETQYF. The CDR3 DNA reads TGTGCCACCAGTAGCCGGAACCCGCCCGGGGAGCAAGAGACCCAGTACTTC.

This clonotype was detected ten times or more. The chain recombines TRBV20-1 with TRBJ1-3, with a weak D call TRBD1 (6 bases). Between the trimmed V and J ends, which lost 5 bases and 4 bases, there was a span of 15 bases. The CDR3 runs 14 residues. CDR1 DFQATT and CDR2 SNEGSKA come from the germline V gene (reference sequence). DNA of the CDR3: TGCAGTGCTTCACCGGGACAATCAGGAAACACCATATATTTT. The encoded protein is CSASPGQSGNTIYF.

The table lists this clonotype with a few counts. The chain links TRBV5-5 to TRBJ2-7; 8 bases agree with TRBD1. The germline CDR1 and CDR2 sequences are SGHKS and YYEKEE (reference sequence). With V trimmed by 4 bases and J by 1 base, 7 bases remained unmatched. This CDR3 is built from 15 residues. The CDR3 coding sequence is TGTGCCAGCAGCGAAGGGACAGGCGTATCCTACGAGCAGTACTTC. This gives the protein CASSEGTGVSYEQYF.